A selection of T cell receptor beta chains follows, all from one sample in a study of shared clonotypes between healthy human individuals. Assay: immunoSEQ multiplex PCR; the TCRdb copy retains only in-frame clones and omits some. The table records more than 2 million clones, around 95% of them present only once. Sequencing was done on a sample of naive CD4+ T cells sorted from blood. Every receptor here comes from a man aged 18 to 29 in good health. CDR3s include the opening cysteine and the closing phenylalanine or tryptophan. D genes are given only for firm matches. Where a row states a size, it is once, few, many or the class of an expanded clone; other rows omit it.

clone_size j_call d_call v_call cdr3_nt cdr3_aa
. TRBJ1-2 TRBD1 TRBV4-1 TGCGCCAGCAGCCACCCGGACAGGGTTGAGAACTATGGCTACACCTTC CASSHPDRVENYGYTF
once TRBJ2-3 . TRBV5-5 TGTGCCAGCAGCTTGGCGAACCGCCAGAGGACCCGAAGCACAGATACGCAGTATTTT CASSLANRQRTRSTDTQYF
. TRBJ2-1 . TRBV9 TGTGCCAGCAGCGTAGGGGGGGACTCCTACAATGAGCAGTTCTTC CASSVGGDSYNEQFF
. TRBJ2-7 . TRBV21-1 TGTGCCAGCAGTGGCGGAAGAAACGGGAACCTCACCTACGAGCAGTACTTC CASSGGRNGNLTYEQYF
. TRBJ2-2 . TRBV5-4 TGTGCCAGCAGCCGAGGGAGACACCCCGTCCCGAACACCGGGGAGCTGTTTTTT CASSRGRHPVPNTGELFF
. TRBJ1-2 . TRBV5-1 TGCGCCAGCAGCTTGACGCATACGTATGGCTACACCTTC CASSLTHTYGYTF
. TRBJ1-2 . TRBV9 TGTGCCAGCAGCGTCGAAGGGTCGATCTATGGCTACACCTTC CASSVEGSIYGYTF
. TRBJ2-3 TRBD2 TRBV10-3 TGTGCCATCAGTGAGTCGCCTAGCGGGAGTGGGGAAGATACGCAGTATTTT CAISESPSGSGEDTQYF
. TRBJ1-5 . TRBV30 TGTGCCTGGAGTGTAAGTCGAAATCAGCCCCAGCATTTT CAWSVSRNQPQHF
. TRBJ1-4 TRBD1 TRBV6-1 TGTGCCAGCAGACGACAGGGTGGGACTAATGAAAAACTGTTTTTT CASRRQGGTNEKLFF
. TRBJ2-3 TRBD2 TRBV5-1 TGCGCCAGCAGCCTCCGGACTAGCGGGAGTCTCACAGATACGCAGTATTTT CASSLRTSGSLTDTQYF
. TRBJ2-7 TRBD1 TRBV6-6 TGTGCCAGCAGTTACCAGGGACAGTTAAGGGAGCAGTACTTC CASSYQGQLREQYF
. TRBJ2-7 . TRBV13 TGTGCCAGCAGCCCCCGGGCCTCCTCGGTGCAGTACTTC CASSPRASSVQYF
once TRBJ2-3 . TRBV29-1 TGCAGCGTTGGGACAGATACGCAGTATTTT CSVGTDTQYF
once TRBJ2-3 TRBD2 TRBV27 TGTGCCAGCAGTTTTAGGGGGACTAGCGGATCAGATACGCAGTATTTT CASSFRGTSGSDTQYF
. TRBJ2-7 . TRBV28 TGTGCCAGCAGTTTATCAGTAGCGGTAGGTTACGAGCAGTACTTC CASSLSVAVGYEQYF
once TRBJ2-6 TRBD1 TRBV11-2 TGTGCCAGCAGTAGTCCCCGGGACAGGGAAAGCAGTGGGGCCAACGTCCTGACTTTC CASSSPRDRESSGANVLTF
. TRBJ2-7 . TRBV12-2 TGTGCAAGTCGCCCCTCAGGGGGCCTCTACGAGCAGTACTTC CASRPSGGLYEQYF
. TRBJ1-2 TRBD1 TRBV6-6 TGTGCCAGCGGTAGCGGGAGGGACAGGGGGGCGGTCGGCTACACCTTC CASGSGRDRGAVGYTF
. TRBJ2-7 TRBD1 TRBV5-4 TGTGCCAGCAGCAAAGGAGGACAGGGCATGTTCGAGCAGTACTTC CASSKGGQGMFEQYF
. TRBJ2-1 . TRBV9 TGTGCCAGCAGCGTAGGGAGTAGCTACAATGAGCAGTTCTTC CASSVGSSYNEQFF
once TRBJ1-4 TRBD1 TRBV19 TGTGCCAGTTCGGGACAGGTCTCGTCTAATGAAAAACTGTTTTTT CASSGQVSSNEKLFF
. TRBJ1-2 . TRBV13 TGTGCCAGCAGCTTACGCAGGTTGGACGCCGACTATGGCTACACCTTC CASSLRRLDADYGYTF
. TRBJ1-5 . TRBV28 TGTGCCAGCAAGGGGGGTAATAGCAATCAGCCCCAGCATTTT CASKGGNSNQPQHF
. TRBJ2-2 . TRBV29-1 TGCAGCGCCCTGACGGGTAACACCGGGGAGCTGTTTTTT CSALTGNTGELFF
. TRBJ1-2 TRBD1 TRBV29-1 TGCAGCGTTGGCGGGACAGGGTTCGGCTACACCTTC CSVGGTGFGYTF
. TRBJ1-1 . TRBV5-1 TGCGCCAGCAGCGCGAGGGCAGGGGAGGAGAACACTGAAGCTTTCTTT CASSARAGEENTEAFF
once TRBJ2-7 . TRBV9 TGTGCCAGCAGCGCCGATGGTAGCGAGCAGTACTTC CASSADGSEQYF
. TRBJ2-1 . TRBV7-6 TGTGCCAGCAGCTTAGCGCCCCTGGTAGCGAACAATGAGCAGTTCTTC CASSLAPLVANNEQFF
. TRBJ2-5 . TRBV7-3 TGTGCCAGCAGCGTAGGGGGCGCGGGGGAGACCCAGTACTTC CASSVGGAGETQYF
. TRBJ1-2 TRBD1 TRBV5-1 TGCGCCAGCAGCTTAGACAGGGGTGAGGACTATGGCTACACCTTC CASSLDRGEDYGYTF
. TRBJ2-3 TRBD2 TRBV4-3 TGCGCCAGCAGCCAAGGCGTTAGCGGGAGTAGTTTAAGTGATACGCAGTATTTT CASSQGVSGSSLSDTQYF
. TRBJ2-2 . TRBV5-1 TGCGCCAGCAGCCAAGGGACCGTGTCGAACACCGGGGAGCTGTTTTTT CASSQGTVSNTGELFF
once TRBJ1-3 . TRBV7-9 TGTGCCAGCAGCCCCCACTCATGGGGTGCTGGAAACACCATATATTTT CASSPHSWGAGNTIYF